This T cell receptor (beta chain) stems from a study of persistence of HIV-infected CD4 T cells. The overall study: The sample holds CD4+ T cells responsive to CMV or HIV-1 Gag. Blood samples, up to about 200 mL, came from multiple time points, except a couple of leukapheresis donors sampled once.

Comment on this clone: Its specificity is unknown.

V was clipped by 3 bases and J by 1 base, with 6 bases between them. The V gene's germline CDR1 is MNHEY and CDR2 SMNVEV (reference sequence). This CDR3 has 14 amino acids. Notes on the study in general: Degenerate expanded CDR3beta sequences were enriched among CMV- and Gag-responding cells.

Sequencing used immunoSEQ version 4 in survey mode. Libraries were prepared by immunoSEQ multiplex PCR; TCRdb keeps only in-frame clonotypes and omits some of them. The sample contains about 33,000 clones, around 83% of which appear only once. An overlapping HIV-1 Gag peptide pool stimulated these cells at approximately 0.91 ug/peptide/mL. Memory cells lacking CD40L and CD69 with high CD45RO were sorted. Plasma HIV-1 RNA stayed below 50 copies/mL for at least 4 years. The input for sequencing was cultured CD4+ T cells from PBMCs, taken from a patient who received antiretroviral therapy. The TCR comes from an adult with HIV. The donor label of this sample is uncertain. The chain couples TRBV27 to TRBJ2-2, with D uncertain. The chain's CDR3 is CASSLKRNTGELFF. The CDR3 DNA sequence: TGTGCCAGCAGTTTGAAAAGGAACACCGGGGAGCTGTTTTTT.